The T cell receptor beta chain described here comes from a study of immune evolution from preneoplasia to lung adenocarcinoma. CDR3 size: 14 residues. Germline V gives CDR1 KGHSH, CDR2 LQKENI. V was pared by 4 bases and J by 2 bases, with 12 bases between. The protocol was immunoSEQ multiplex PCR, while the TCRdb copy is restricted to in-frame clones and leaves out a portion. The table lists roughly 15,000 clones, less than 90% of them singletons. The sequenced sample was FFPE lung adenocarcinoma in situ tissue. This receptor was obtained from an older donor with lung adenocarcinoma. The genes are TRBV18 and TRBJ2-7; possibly TRBD2 for D (5 bases). CDR3 nucleotides: TGTGCCAGCTCACGGTCGGGGTCCCCCTACGAGCAGTACTTC. Protein: CASSRSGSPYEQYF.